This TCR beta chain derives from a study of blood T cells in healthy people across ages (dated by TCRdb to about 2015). Concerning the study at large: In model experiments, template switching captured roughly one uniquely barcoded TCR beta cDNA molecule for every two T cells. The study measured age-related changes in TCR beta repertoire diversity using deep sequencing normalized with unique cDNA molecular identifiers. Four age groups were formed from the donors: young (average around 15 years), middle-aged (approximately 40), aged (about 62) and long-lived (more than 75). Donors of different ages were randomly distributed across sequencing lanes to avoid experimental bias. The study analyzed two additional independent replicas of 1 million unique cDNA reads from the same blood draw for two donors, one aged 18 to 30 and one aged 80 or older.

Overall results and qualifications from the work: As age increased, observed TCR beta diversity per million T cells dropped in a roughly linear way, and a significant reduction was already evident by age roughly 40. The CMV infection status of donors was not known, potentially confounding age-related changes in expanded clonotypes. Total diversity estimates from one million sequenced T cells were considered lower bounds and underestimates. The percentage of naive T cells measured by flow cytometry correlated strongly with observed TCR beta diversity. The long-lived group showed more naive CD4+ T cells, fewer expanded clones and increased TCR diversity than the aged group, suggesting age selection. Since profiling was done on bulk unsorted PBMCs, naive and antigen-experienced compartments could not be conclusively compared.

The 40 or so donors, aged 6 to 90 years, were systemically healthy Caucasian individuals from Russia. About 10 milliliters of peripheral blood were drawn from each donor into EDTA-treated Vacutainer tubes. PBMCs were isolated by Ficoll-Paque density-gradient centrifugation, with at least 6.5 million obtained per sample. Total RNA was extracted from PBMCs with Trizol reagent, with at least 6 micrograms obtained per sample. The percentages of naive CD45RAhigh/CD27high T cells were determined by flow cytometry on a PBMC aliquot from every donor. In this sample, this clonotype turned up a few times. No antigen is known for it. Qualities for individual bases were not recorded, and no much larger clone is one base off. Ends trimmed: V by 5 bases, J by 8 bases; bases unmatched to a gene: 9. According to the germline V gene (reference sequence), CDR1 reads DFQATT and CDR2 reads SNEGSKA. Taken from cysteine to phenylalanine, the CDR3 has 14 residues. Kept here is only the CDR3 DNA, which spans 42 bases and is read in frame from base 1.

Preparation of the library involved 5' RACE. Instrument on record: Illumina HiSeq 2500. A second roughly 6 to 12 cycle PCR used a sample-barcoded 5' primer and a J-beta primer mix. Each TCR beta cDNA molecule received a unique molecular identifier from a template-switch 5' adaptor carrying 12 random nucleotides. Each sample yielded at least 2.5 million CDR3-containing paired-end reads. First-strand cDNA was synthesized from all RNA with the Mint cDNA synthesis kit, primed by a TRBC-specific oligonucleotide. After uracil-DNA glycosylase treatment, a first 18-cycle PCR used universal primers M1SS and BC2_uni_R on all cDNA. In the authors' own workflow: Each sample was normalized by randomly selecting 1 million high-quality reads, each carrying a distinct molecular identifier. Reads sharing molecular identifiers were discarded rather than binned into consensus sequences. CDR3 identification, clonotype clustering and error correction used MiTCR with a Q25 quality threshold and the strictest error-elimination algorithm. Lower-bound total TCR beta diversity was estimated with a nonparametric unseen species model using Euler transformation. The public reads were quality trimmed at Q25 with fastp and then assembled into clones with MiXCR by TCRdb, keeping productive beta chains. Duplicate CDR3 protein sequences are folded into a single record with the most common DNA and genes. The V and J calls were not made by the authors but by TCRdb's processing. For this sample there are under 2,000,000 distinct CDR3 sequences; around half appear just once. The leading ten clones occupy over 2% of the sample.

The sequencing sample was made of blood. Here the chain combines TRBV20-1 and TRBJ2-1, with 10 middle bases fitting TRBD2. The source is a middle-aged woman in good health. The CDR3 protein is CSAPPGLASHEQFF. The sequenced DNA: TGCAGTGCTCCTCCGGGACTAGCGTCCCATGAGCAGTTCTTC.